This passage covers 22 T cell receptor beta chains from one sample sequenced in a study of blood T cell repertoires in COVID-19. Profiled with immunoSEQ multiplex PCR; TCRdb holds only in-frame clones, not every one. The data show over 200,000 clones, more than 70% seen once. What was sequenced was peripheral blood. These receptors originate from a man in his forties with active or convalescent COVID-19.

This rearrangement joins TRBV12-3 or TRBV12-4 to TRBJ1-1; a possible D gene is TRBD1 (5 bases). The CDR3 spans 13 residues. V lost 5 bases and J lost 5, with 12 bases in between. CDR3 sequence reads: CASSPRTITEAFF. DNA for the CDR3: TGTGCCAGCAGTCCACGGACAATAACTGAAGCTTTCTTT.

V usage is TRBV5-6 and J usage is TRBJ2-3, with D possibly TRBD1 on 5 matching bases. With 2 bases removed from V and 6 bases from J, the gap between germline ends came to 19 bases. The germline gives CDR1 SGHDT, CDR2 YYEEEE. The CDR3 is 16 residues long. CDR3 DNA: TGTGCCAGCAGCTTCTCGGCGGACACCCCAAGTGATACGCAGTATTTT. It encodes CASSFSADTPSDTQYF.

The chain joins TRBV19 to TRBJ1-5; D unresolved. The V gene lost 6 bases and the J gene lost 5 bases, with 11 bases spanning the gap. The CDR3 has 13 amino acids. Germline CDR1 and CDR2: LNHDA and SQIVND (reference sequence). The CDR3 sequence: CASSGPTYQPQHF. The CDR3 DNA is TGTGCCAGTAGCGGTCCGACTTATCAGCCCCAGCATTTT.

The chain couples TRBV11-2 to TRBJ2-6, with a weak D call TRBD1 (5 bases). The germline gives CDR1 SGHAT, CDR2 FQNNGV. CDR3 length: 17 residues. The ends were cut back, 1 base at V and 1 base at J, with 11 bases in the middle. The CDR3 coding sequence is TGTGCCAGCAGCTTAGTGGCAGGGCGGTCTGGGGCCAACGTCCTGACTTTC. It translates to CASSLVAGRSGANVLTF.

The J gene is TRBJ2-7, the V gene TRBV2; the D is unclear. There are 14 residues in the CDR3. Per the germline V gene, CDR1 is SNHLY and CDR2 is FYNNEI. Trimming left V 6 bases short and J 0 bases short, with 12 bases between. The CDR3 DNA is TGTGCCAGCAGCCAGAACGATATCTCCTACGAGCAGTACTTC. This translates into CASSQNDISYEQYF.

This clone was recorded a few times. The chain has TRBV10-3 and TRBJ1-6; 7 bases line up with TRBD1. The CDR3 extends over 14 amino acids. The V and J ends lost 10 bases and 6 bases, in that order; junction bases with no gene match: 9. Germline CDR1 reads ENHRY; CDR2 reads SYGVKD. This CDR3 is CATSRQGSNSPLHF. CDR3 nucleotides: TGTGCCACTTCCCGACAGGGCTCTAATTCACCCCTCCACTTT.

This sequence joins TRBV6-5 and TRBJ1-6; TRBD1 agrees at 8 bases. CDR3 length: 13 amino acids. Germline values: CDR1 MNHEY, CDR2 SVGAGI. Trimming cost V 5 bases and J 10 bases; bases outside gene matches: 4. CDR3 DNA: TGTGCCAGCAGTCGCACAGGGGGGTCACCCCTCCACTTT. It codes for CASSRTGGSPLHF.

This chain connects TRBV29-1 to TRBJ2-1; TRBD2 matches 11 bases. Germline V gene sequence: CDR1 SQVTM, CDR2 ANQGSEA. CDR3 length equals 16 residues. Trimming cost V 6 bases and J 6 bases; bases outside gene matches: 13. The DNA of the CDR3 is TGCAGCGTCAGCCTCTTAGCGGGGGGGCTAGGCAATGAGCAGTTCTTC. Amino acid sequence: CSVSLLAGGLGNEQFF.

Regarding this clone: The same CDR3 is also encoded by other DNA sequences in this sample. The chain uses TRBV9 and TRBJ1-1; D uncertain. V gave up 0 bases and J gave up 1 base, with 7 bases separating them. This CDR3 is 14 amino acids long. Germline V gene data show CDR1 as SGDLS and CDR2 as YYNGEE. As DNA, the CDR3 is TGTGCCAGCAGCGTAGTTGATAGGAACACTGAAGCTTTCTTT. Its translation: CASSVVDRNTEAFF.

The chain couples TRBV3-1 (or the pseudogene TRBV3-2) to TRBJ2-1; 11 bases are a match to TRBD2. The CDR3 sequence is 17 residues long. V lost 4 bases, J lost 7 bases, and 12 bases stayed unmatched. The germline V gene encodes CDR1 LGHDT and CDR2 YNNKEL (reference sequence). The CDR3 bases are TGTGCCAGCAGCCCAGCCCCCGGGACTAGCGGACGGAATGAGCAGTTCTTC. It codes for CASSPAPGTSGRNEQFF.

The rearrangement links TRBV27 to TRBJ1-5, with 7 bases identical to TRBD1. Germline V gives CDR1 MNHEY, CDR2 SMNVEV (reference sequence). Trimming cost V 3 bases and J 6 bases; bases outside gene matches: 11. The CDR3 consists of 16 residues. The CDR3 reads CASSFSGGGVGQPQHF. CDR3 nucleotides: TGTGCCAGCAGTTTCAGCGGAGGGGGCGTCGGTCAGCCCCAGCATTTT.

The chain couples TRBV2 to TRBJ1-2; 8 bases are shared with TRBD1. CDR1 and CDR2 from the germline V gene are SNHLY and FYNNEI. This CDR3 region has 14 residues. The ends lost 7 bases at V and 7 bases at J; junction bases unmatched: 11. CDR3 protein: CASKPGQVAGGYTF. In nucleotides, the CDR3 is TGTGCCAGCAAACCGGGACAGGTTGCCGGTGGCTACACCTTC.

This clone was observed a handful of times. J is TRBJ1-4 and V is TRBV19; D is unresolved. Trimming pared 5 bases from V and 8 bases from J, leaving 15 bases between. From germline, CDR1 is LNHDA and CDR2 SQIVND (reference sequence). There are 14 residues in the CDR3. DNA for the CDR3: TGTGCCAGTAGTCCCCGGGCGGGAGGGGAAAAACTGTTTTTT. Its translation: CASSPRAGGEKLFF.

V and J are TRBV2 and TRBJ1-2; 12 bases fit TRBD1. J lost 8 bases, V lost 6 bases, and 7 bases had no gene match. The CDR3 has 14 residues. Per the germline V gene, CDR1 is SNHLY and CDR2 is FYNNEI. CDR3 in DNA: TGTGCCAGCAGACCGGGACAGGGGGCGCCGGGCTACACCTTC. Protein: CASRPGQGAPGYTF.

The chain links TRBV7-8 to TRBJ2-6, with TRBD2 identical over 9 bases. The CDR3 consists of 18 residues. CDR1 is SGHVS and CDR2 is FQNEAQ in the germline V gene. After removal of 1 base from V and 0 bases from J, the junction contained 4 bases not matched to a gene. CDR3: CASSLVAGGPSGANVLTF. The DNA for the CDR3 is TGTGCCAGCAGCTTAGTTGCGGGAGGGCCCTCTGGGGCCAACGTCCTGACTTTC.

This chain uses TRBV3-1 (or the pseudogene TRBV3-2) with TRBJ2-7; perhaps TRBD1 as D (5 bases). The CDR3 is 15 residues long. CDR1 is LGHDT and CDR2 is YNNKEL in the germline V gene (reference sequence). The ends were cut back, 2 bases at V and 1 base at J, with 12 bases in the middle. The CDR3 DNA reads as TGTGCCAGCAGCCAACAGGGTCTGCCATCCTACGAGCAGTACTTC. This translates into CASSQQGLPSYEQYF.

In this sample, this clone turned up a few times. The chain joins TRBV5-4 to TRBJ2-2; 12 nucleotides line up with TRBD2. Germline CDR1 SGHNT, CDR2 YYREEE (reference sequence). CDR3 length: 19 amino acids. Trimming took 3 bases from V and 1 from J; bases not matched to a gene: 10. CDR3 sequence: CASSSLSSGGARNTGELFF. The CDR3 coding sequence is TGTGCCAGCAGCTCGCTTTCTAGCGGGGGGGCTCGGAACACCGGGGAGCTGTTTTTT. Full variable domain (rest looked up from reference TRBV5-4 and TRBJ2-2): ETGVTQSPTHLIKTRGQQVTLRCSSQSGHNTVSWYQQALGQGPQFIFQYYREEENGRGNFPPRFSGLQFPNYSSELNVNALELDDSALYLCASSSLSSGGARNTGELFFGEGSRLTVL.

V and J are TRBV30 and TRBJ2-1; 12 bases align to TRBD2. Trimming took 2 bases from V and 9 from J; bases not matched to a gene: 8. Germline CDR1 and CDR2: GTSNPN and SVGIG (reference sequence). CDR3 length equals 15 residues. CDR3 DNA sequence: TGTGCCTGGAGTAGGTCTAGCGGGAGGGCTAGTGAGCAGTTCTTC. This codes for CAWSRSSGRASEQFF.

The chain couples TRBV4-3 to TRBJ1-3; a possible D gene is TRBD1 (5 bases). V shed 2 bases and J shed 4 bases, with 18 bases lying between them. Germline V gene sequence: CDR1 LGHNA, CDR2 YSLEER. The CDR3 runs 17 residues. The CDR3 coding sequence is TGCGCCAGCAGCCAATGGGGCGGGATATTGTCGGGAAACACCATATATTTT. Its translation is CASSQWGGILSGNTIYF.

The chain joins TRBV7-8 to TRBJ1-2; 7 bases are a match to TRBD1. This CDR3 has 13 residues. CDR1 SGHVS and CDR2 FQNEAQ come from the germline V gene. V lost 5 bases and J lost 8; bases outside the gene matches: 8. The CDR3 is CASSKYTGDGYTF. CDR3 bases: TGTGCCAGCAGCAAATATACAGGGGACGGCTACACCTTC.

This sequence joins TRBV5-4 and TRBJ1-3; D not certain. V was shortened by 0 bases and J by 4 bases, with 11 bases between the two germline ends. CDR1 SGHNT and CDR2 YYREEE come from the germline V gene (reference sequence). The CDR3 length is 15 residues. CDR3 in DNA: TGTGCCAGCAGCTTGGCGGGAACCGACGGAAACACCATATATTTT. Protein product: CASSLAGTDGNTIYF.

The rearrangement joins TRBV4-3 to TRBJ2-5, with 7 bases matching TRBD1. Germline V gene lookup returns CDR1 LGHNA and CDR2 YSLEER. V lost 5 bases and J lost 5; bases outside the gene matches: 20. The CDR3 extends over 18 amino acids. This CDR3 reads CASSAHWEGGSMGETQYF. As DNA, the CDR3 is TGCGCCAGCAGCGCCCACTGGGAAGGGGGCTCTATGGGTGAGACCCAGTACTTC.